Following are 9 T cell receptor beta chains from one sample sequenced in a study of graft-versus-host responses after intestinal transplantation. Antigens for these TCRs are unknown. Only in-frame clones appear in the TCRdb table, and some are missing; sequencing was by immunoSEQ multiplex PCR. The sample yields tens of thousands of clones, 89% seen once. Source: unstimulated CD8+ T cells sorted from spleen or lymph node cells, taken before intestinal transplant. The receptors derive from a human donor who received an intestinal transplant.

CDR3 sequence: CASSLERSGSPETQYF. CDR3 nucleotide sequence: TGTGCCAGCAGCTTGGAGAGGAGCGGGAGTCCAGAGACCCAGTACTTC. This chain links TRBV13 with TRBJ2-5; 8 bases fit TRBD2. The CDR3 consists of 16 residues. The J segment lost 4 bases and the V segment lost 3 bases, leaving 10 bases of the junction unmatched. Germline V gene lookup returns CDR1 PRHDT and CDR2 FYEKMQ (reference sequence).

The V gene is TRBV29-1, the J gene TRBJ2-7, with 8 bases aligning to TRBD1. V was pared by 7 bases and J by 1 base, with 3 bases of the junction left unmatched. The CDR3 spans 12 residues. Looked up from germline, CDR1 is SQVTM and CDR2 is ANQGSEA. In DNA form, the CDR3 reads TGCAGCGCAAGGGACAGGTCCTACGAGCAGTACTTC. Encoded protein: CSARDRSYEQYF.

V gene TRBV29-1 combines with J gene TRBJ2-1, with 8 bases matching TRBD2. Trimming removed 7 bases from V and 6 bases from J; junction bases left unmatched: 14. Per germline, CDR1 SQVTM and CDR2 ANQGSEA. The CDR3 consists of 15 residues. The CDR3 DNA reads TGCAGCGGGTGGACCGGGACTAGAGGTCTCAATGAGCAGTTCTTC. As protein: CSGWTGTRGLNEQFF.

This clone appeared a single time. The V and J genes are TRBV4-2 and TRBJ1-2; possible D gene TRBD1, 5 bases. Trimming shortened V by 0 bases and J by 6 bases, and 11 bases separated the two germline ends. Germline V CDR1 and CDR2: LGHNA, YNFKEQ. The CDR3 contains 14 residues. The CDR3 coding sequence is TGTGCCAGCAGCCAAGAGAGGGGAGGCCATGGCTACACCTTC. This sequence encodes CASSQERGGHGYTF.

This clone was found a few times. The V and J genes are TRBV6-5 and TRBJ1-5; D gene ambiguous. This CDR3 contains 15 residues. Germline V CDR1 and CDR2: MNHEY, SVGAGI. The V gene lost 7 bases and the J gene lost 3 bases, with 16 bases spanning the gap. CDR3: CASTEEEGNNQPQHF. The CDR3 region has the DNA TGTGCCAGCACCGAAGAGGAGGGCAACAATCAGCCCCAGCATTTT.

The chain links TRBV10-3 to TRBJ2-7, with 9 bases aligning to TRBD1. Germline V gene lookup returns CDR1 ENHRY and CDR2 SYGVKD. The CDR3 spans 15 residues. The junction had 2 bases not matched to a gene; V was cut back by 0 bases and J by 2 bases. The CDR3 region is CAISESGTGTYEQYF. The CDR3 nucleotides read TGTGCCATCAGTGAGTCGGGGACAGGGACCTACGAGCAGTACTTC.

This clone was counted between two and nine times. The V gene is TRBV27, the J gene TRBJ1-1, with unresolved D. V lost 7 bases, J lost 1 base, and 10 bases lay in between. The CDR3 extends over 13 amino acids. Looked up from germline, CDR1 is MNHEY and CDR2 is SMNVEV (reference sequence). The CDR3, as DNA: TGTGCCAGCACACCCCGGGGGAACACTGAAGCTTTCTTT. It codes for CASTPRGNTEAFF.

V gene TRBV7-9 combines with J gene TRBJ1-2; D is undetermined. The CDR3 loop spans 17 amino acids. V shed 5 bases and J shed 1 base, with 20 bases lying between them. CDR1 SEHNR and CDR2 FQNEAQ come from the germline V gene (reference sequence). In DNA, the CDR3 is TGTGCCAGCAGCCAGTCGTCAATTTCACCCGTTAACTATGGCTACACCTTC. Amino acids: CASSQSSISPVNYGYTF. The variable domain in full, completed from reference TRBV7-9 and TRBJ1-2, reads DTGVSQNPRHKITKRGQNVTFRCDPISEHNRLYWYRQTLGQGPEFLTYFQNEAQLEKSRLLSDRFSAERPKGSFSTLEIQRTEQGDSAMYLCASSQSSISPVNYGYTFGSGTRLTVV.

This sequence joins TRBV6-1 and TRBJ2-5; 7 bases map to TRBD1. The CDR3 length is 15 residues. CDR1 and CDR2 (germline): MNHNS, SASEGT. The junction had 10 bases not matched to a gene; V was cut back by 8 bases and J by 1 base. CDR3 region: CASSYRGATQETQYF. The CDR3 region has the DNA TGTGCCAGCTCCTACAGGGGAGCCACCCAAGAGACCCAGTACTTC.